This T cell receptor beta chain was recorded in a study of early T cells in non-severe SARS-CoV-2 infection (dated by TCRdb to about 2021). In terms of the full investigation: Because TCR sequencing was done on bulk RNA from unsorted whole blood, the alpha and beta chains could not be paired.

Per the germline V gene, SGDLS is the CDR1 and YYNGEE is the CDR2. Trimmed from V: 2 bases; trimmed from J: 4 bases; junction bases lacking a gene match: 8. Taken from cysteine to phenylalanine, the CDR3 has 15 residues. The DNA shown is the 45-base CDR3, in frame from base 1. This clonotype was counted between two and nine times. Its antigen remains undetermined. Base quality data are lacking; no much larger clone is found one base away. Preparation of the library involved 5' RACE. Instrument on record: NextSeq 500. The TCR library protocol attached unique molecular identifiers to individual cDNA molecules to correct for sequencing error and PCR bias. Both TCR alpha and beta chains were sequenced, and tight co-correlation was observed between alpha and beta sequence abundances in each sample. The authors processed their data as follows. Decombinator V4 was used to annotate the V gene, J gene and CDR3 of the TCR sequences. TCRs were defined as expanded if a significant change between any two time points was detected under a Poisson model with p below 0.0001. TCR abundances were normalised to the total number of TCRs sequenced per sample and expressed as counts per million. MAIT TCRs were defined by TRAV1-2 paired with TRAJ12, TRAJ20 or TRAJ33, and iNKT TCRs by TRAV10 paired with TRAJ18. VDJdb, accessed 1 November 2021, was searched for CMV, EBV and SARS-CoV-2 annotated TCRs, with TCRs annotated for multiple antigens excluded. The public reads were quality trimmed at Q25 with fastp and then assembled into clones with MiXCR by TCRdb, keeping productive beta chains. Each CDR3 protein appears once, grouped with its most common genes and DNA. Here the V and J calls rest on TCRdb's processing, not on the authors' analysis. Counted in this sample were roughly 64,000 distinct CDR3 sequences; more than 7% of them appeared once. Under 15% of the sample is held by the ten biggest clonotypes.

Set within a cohort of healthcare workers in London, UK, this nested case-control study involved weekly PCR testing of nasopharyngeal swabs along with blood sampling. Healthcare workers were enrolled in the week of the UK lockdown, from 23 to 31 March 2020, and were followed every week for up to roughly 16 weeks. The paper as a whole reports these results and caveats: Matching against VDJdb was skewed toward anti-spike CD8 responses, likely underestimated virus-specific expansions, and missed private and CD4 specificities.

Sequences were derived from whole blood, sampled at baseline. The rearranged chain carries TRBV9 and TRBJ2-7; a stretch of 8 junction bases matches TRBD2. This sequence was found in an adult who was a healthcare worker with PCR-confirmed SARS-CoV-2 infection or an uninfected control (not recorded which). The sequenced DNA is TGTGCCAGCAGCGTCGCGGGAGGCCTTGGATACGAGCAGTACTTC. It translates as CASSVAGGLGYEQYF. The CDR3, completed at both ends by the reference TRBV9 and TRBJ2-7 genes, gives the full variable domain DSGVTQTPKHLITATGQRVTLRCSPRSGDLSVYWYQQSLDQGLQFLIQYYNGEERAKGNILERFSAQQFPDLHSELNLSSLELGDSALYFCASSVAGGLGYEQYFGPGTRLTVT.